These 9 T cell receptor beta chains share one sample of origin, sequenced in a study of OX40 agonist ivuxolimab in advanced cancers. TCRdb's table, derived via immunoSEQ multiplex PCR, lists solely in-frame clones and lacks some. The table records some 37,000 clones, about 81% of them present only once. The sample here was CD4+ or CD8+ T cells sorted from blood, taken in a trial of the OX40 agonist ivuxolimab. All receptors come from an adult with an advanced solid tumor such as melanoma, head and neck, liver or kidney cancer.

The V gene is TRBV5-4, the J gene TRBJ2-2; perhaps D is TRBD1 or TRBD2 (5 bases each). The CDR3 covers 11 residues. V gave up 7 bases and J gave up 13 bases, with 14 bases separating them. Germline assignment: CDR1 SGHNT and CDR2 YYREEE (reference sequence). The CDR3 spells CASGTSGRLFF. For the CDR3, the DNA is TGTGCCAGCGGGACGTCGGGGAGGCTGTTTTTT. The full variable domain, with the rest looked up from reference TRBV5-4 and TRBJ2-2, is ETGVTQSPTHLIKTRGQQVTLRCSSQSGHNTVSWYQQALGQGPQFIFQYYREEENGRGNFPPRFSGLQFPNYSSELNVNALELDDSALYLCASGTSGRLFFGEGSRLTVL.

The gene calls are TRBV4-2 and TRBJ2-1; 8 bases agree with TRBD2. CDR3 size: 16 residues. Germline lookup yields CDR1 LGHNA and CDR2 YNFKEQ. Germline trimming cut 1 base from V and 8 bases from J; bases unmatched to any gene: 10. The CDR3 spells CASSQVLSGSADEQFF. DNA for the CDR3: TGTGCCAGCAGCCAAGTATTAAGCGGGAGTGCGGATGAGCAGTTCTTC.

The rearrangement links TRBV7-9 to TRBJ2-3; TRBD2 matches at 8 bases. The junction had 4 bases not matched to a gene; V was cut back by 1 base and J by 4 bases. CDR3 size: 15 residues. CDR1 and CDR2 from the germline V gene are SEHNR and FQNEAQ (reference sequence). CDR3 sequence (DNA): TGTGCCAGCAGCTTAGGTGGGACTAGAGCAGATACGCAGTATTTT. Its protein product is CASSLGGTRADTQYF.

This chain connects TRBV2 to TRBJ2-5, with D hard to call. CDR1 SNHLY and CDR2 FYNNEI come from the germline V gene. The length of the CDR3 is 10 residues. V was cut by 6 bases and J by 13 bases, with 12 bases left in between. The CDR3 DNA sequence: TGTGCCAGCAGGGCAGTGAACTGGTACTTC. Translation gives CASRAVNWYF.

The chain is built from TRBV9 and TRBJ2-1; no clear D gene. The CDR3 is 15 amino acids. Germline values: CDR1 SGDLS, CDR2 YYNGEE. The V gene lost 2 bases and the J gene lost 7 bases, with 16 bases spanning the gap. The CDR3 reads CASSVRPVPSNEQFF. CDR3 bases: TGTGCCAGCAGCGTCAGGCCCGTACCCTCAAATGAGCAGTTCTTC.

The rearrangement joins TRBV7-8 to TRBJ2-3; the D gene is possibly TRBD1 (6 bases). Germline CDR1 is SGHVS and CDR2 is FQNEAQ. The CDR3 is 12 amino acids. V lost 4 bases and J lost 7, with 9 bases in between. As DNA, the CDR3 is TGTGCCAGCAGCTCCAGGGGTAATACGCAGTATTTT. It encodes CASSSRGNTQYF.

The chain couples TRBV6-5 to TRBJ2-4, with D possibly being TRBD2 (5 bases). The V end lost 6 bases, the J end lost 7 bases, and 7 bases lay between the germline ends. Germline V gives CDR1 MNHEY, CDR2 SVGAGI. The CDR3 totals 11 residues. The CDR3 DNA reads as TGTGCCAGCAGACTAGGGAACATTCAGTACTTC. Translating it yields CASRLGNIQYF.

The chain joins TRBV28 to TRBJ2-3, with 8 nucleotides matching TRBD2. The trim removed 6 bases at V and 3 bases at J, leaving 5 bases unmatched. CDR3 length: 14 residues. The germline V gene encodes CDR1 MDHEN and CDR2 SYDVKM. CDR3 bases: TGTGCCAGCAGCGGGAGGGCCTTTACAGATACGCAGTATTTT. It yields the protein CASSGRAFTDTQYF. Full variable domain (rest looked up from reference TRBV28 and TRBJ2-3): DVKVTQSSRYLVKRTGEKVFLECVQDMDHENMFWYRQDPGLGLRLIYFSYDVKMKEKGDIPEGYSVSREKKERFSLILESASTNQTSMYLCASSGRAFTDTQYFGPGTRLTVL.

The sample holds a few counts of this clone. CDR3 nucleotides: TGTGCCAGCAGCTTGGCTGTCAAGGGCTTAGGCAAAAACATTCAGTACTTC. This translates into CASSLAVKGLGKNIQYF. The chain employs TRBV5-6 and TRBJ2-4; D not certain. Trimming left V 0 bases short and J 3 bases short, with 16 bases between. Germline CDR1 SGHDT, CDR2 YYEEEE. CDR3 length: 17 amino acids.